The next 23 T cell receptor beta chains were all read from a single sample in a study of control samples from healthy donors and cancer patients. Some clones are missing from TCRdb's copy, which holds only in-frame ones; the method was immunoSEQ multiplex PCR. Of 120,000 or so clones in the sample, over 75% were seen once. Source material: blood. The origin of the receptors is a man aged 35 to 55 in good health.

The chain couples TRBV2 to TRBJ2-1; 7 positions match TRBD1. The ends lost 6 bases at V and 0 bases at J; junction bases unmatched: 5. The CDR3 has 15 residues. Germline CDR1 reads SNHLY; CDR2 reads FYNNEI. The CDR3 region has the DNA TGTGCCAGCAGCAGGGACAGTCTCTCCTACAATGAGCAGTTCTTC. Translation gives CASSRDSLSYNEQFF.

The gene calls are TRBV10-1 and TRBJ2-3, with unresolved D. V shed 6 bases and J shed 0 bases, with 10 bases lying between them. CDR1 is WNHNN, CDR2 SYGVQD, per germline (reference sequence). CDR3 size: 14 residues. The CDR3 coding sequence is TGCGCCAGCAGCCCCTGGGGTAGCACAGATACGCAGTATTTT. It codes for CASSPWGSTDTQYF.

This sequence joins TRBV6-2 or TRBV6-3 and TRBJ1-5; the D is unclear. This CDR3 has 15 residues. The germline gives CDR1 MNHEY, CDR2 SVGEGT. V lost 6 bases, J lost 2 bases, and 14 bases lay in between. The CDR3 DNA is TGTGCCAGCAGCGACTGGGATTCGGGCAATCAGCCCCAGCATTTT. Translated, it gives CASSDWDSGNQPQHF.

The chain has TRBV30 and TRBJ2-7; D is perhaps TRBD1 or TRBD2 (5 bases each). From germline, CDR1 is GTSNPN and CDR2 SVGIG (reference sequence). V lost 2 bases to trimming and J lost 5 bases, with 10 bases between them. The CDR3 loop spans 12 amino acids. DNA for the CDR3: TGTGCCTGGAGTCTCGGGACCCACGAGCAGTACTTC. Protein product: CAWSLGTHEQYF.

The chain couples TRBV2 to TRBJ2-2; TRBD2 matches 7 bases. The ends lost 0 bases at V and 2 bases at J; junction bases unmatched: 18. The CDR3 consists of 21 residues. Germline CDR1 and CDR2: SNHLY and FYNNEI. The CDR3 region is CASSEAEEKTSGTINTGELFF. The CDR3 DNA sequence: TGTGCCAGCAGTGAAGCCGAGGAAAAAACTAGTGGGACTATAAACACCGGGGAGCTGTTTTTT.

This clone was seen a single time. This sequence joins TRBV13 and TRBJ1-6; 7 bases line up with TRBD1. After removal of 1 base from V and 6 bases from J, the junction contained 3 bases not matched to a gene. Germline CDR1 and CDR2: PRHDT and FYEKMQ (reference sequence). This CDR3 has 15 residues. The CDR3 spells CASSLEQGSNSPLHF. The DNA of the CDR3 is TGTGCCAGCAGCTTAGAACAGGGGAGTAATTCACCCCTCCACTTT.

This clone was detected only once. This chain uses TRBV21-1 with TRBJ2-7; TRBD2 reflects the table's D call only, with no check against the DNA. TRBV21-1 is labeled a pseudogene. The CDR3 is 14 amino acids. CDR3 nucleotides: TGTGCCAGCAGCAAAGTGCGGGCAGTCTACGAGCAGTACTTC. This gives the protein CASSKVRAVYEQYF.

The chain joins TRBV7-2 to TRBJ1-1; 12 positions agree with TRBD1. Per germline, CDR1 SGHTA and CDR2 FQGNSA. The CDR3 length is 18 residues. The ends lost 5 bases at V and 6 bases at J; junction bases unmatched: 16. CDR3 amino acids: CASSPWDRGPLKVSEAFF. CDR3 nucleotides: TGTGCCAGCAGCCCCTGGGACAGGGGGCCGCTAAAGGTTTCTGAAGCTTTCTTT.

Only one count was recorded for this clone. A much larger clone differs by one base, so this may be a read error. The chain links TRBV6-2 or TRBV6-3 to TRBJ1-1; D is ambiguous. The length of the CDR3 is 12 residues. Per germline, CDR1 MNHEY and CDR2 SVGEGT. With 4 bases removed from V and 0 bases from J, the gap between germline ends came to 3 bases. The CDR3 region has the DNA TGTGCCAGCAGTTTAATGAACACTGAAGCTTTCTTT. The encoded protein is CASSLMNTEAFF.

The CDR3 sequence: CASSHGLGGPVAQYF. The CDR3 nucleotides read TGTGCCAGCAGCCACGGACTAGGAGGCCCAGTAGCGCAGTATTTT. The V call is TRBV7-2, the J call TRBJ2-3; 7 nucleotides match TRBD2. Germline lookup yields CDR1 SGHTA and CDR2 FQGNSA. The CDR3 loop spans 15 amino acids. After removal of 5 bases from V and 10 bases from J, the junction contained 15 bases not matched to a gene.

The chain joins TRBV6-5 to TRBJ1-3; no definite D call. V was clipped by 5 bases and J by 7 bases, with 15 bases between them. Germline V gives CDR1 MNHEY, CDR2 SVGAGI. This CDR3 contains 14 residues. The CDR3 bases are TGTGCCAGCAGTAGTTTTAAGGGAGCGAACACCATATATTTT. Protein sequence: CASSSFKGANTIYF.

This clone was observed a single time. The rearrangement uses TRBV9 and TRBJ1-2, with D possibly being TRBD1 (5 bases). The germline gives CDR1 SGDLS, CDR2 YYNGEE. This CDR3 is built from 17 residues. Trimming cost V 3 bases and J 8 bases, with 26 bases left between them. The CDR3 nucleotides are TGTGCCAGCAGCGGGGCGGAGTTGGGACCGAGGAGAGGGGGCTACACCTTC. Protein: CASSGAELGPRRGGYTF. The entire variable domain, with the rest obtained from reference TRBV9 and TRBJ1-2, is as follows: DSGVTQTPKHLITATGQRVTLRCSPRSGDLSVYWYQQSLDQGLQFLIQYYNGEERAKGNILERFSAQQFPDLHSELNLSSLELGDSALYFCASSGAELGPRRGGYTFGSGTRLTVV.

In its sample, this clone was seen once. V and J are TRBV4-2 and TRBJ1-2, with TRBD1 matching 8 bases. The CDR3 is 16 residues long. V gave up 0 bases and J gave up 8 bases; unmatched junction bases: 11. Per the germline V gene, CDR1 is LGHNA and CDR2 is YNFKEQ. The CDR3 nucleotides read TGTGCCAGCAGCCAAGATCTCGGGCAGGGGGCGGGAGGCTACACCTTC. This encodes CASSQDLGQGAGGYTF.

The chain joins TRBV6-6 to TRBJ2-1; D not resolved. CDR1 MNHNY and CDR2 SVGAGI come from the germline V gene (reference sequence). Trimming shortened V by 6 bases and J by 0 bases, and 9 bases separated the two germline ends. The CDR3 loop spans 14 amino acids. As DNA, the CDR3 is TGTGCCAGCAGCCGAGGAAGCTCCTACAATGAGCAGTTCTTC. Translating it yields CASSRGSSYNEQFF.

The V gene is TRBV16, the J gene TRBJ2-5; D not resolved. V was clipped by 3 bases and J by 1 base, with 9 bases between them. This CDR3 has 14 amino acids. In germline, CDR1 is KGHSY, CDR2 FQNENV. In DNA, the CDR3 is TGTGCCAGCAGCCACTCTAGTCCCCAAGAGACCCAGTACTTC. This encodes CASSHSSPQETQYF. Variable domain in full (rest from reference TRBV16 and TRBJ2-5): GEEVAQTPKHLVRGEGQKAKLYCAPIKGHSYVFWYQQVLKNEFKFLISFQNENVFDETGMPKERFSAKCLPNSPCSLEIQATKLEDSAVYFCASSHSSPQETQYFGPGTRLLVL.

The chain carries TRBV11-3 and TRBJ1-6; D gene ambiguous. Germline CDR1 is SGHNT and CDR2 is YENEEA. The CDR3 is 16 residues long. V gave up 4 bases and J gave up 2 bases, with 12 bases separating them. The CDR3, as DNA: TGTGCCAGCAGCTCTTCCGGCAGTGCCTATAATTCACCCCTCCACTTT. Residues: CASSSSGSAYNSPLHF. The full variable domain, completed using reference TRBV11-3 and TRBJ1-6, is EAGVVQSPRYKIIEKKQPVAFWCNPISGHNTLYWYLQNLGQGPELLIRYENEEAVDDSQLPKDRFSAERLKGVDSTLKIQPAELGDSAVYLCASSSSGSAYNSPLHFGNGTRLTVT.

V is TRBV5-1 and J is TRBJ2-7; tentatively, D is TRBD2 (6 bases). Trimming stripped 2 bases from V and 0 bases from J, with 9 bases between. Germline V lookup: CDR1 SGHRS, CDR2 YFSETQ. This CDR3 region has 14 residues. The CDR3 reads CASSLGGFSYEQYF. DNA for the CDR3: TGCGCCAGCAGCTTAGGAGGGTTCTCCTACGAGCAGTACTTC.

The chain links TRBV27 to TRBJ2-3; 11 nucleotides match TRBD1. The CDR3 is made up of 14 amino acids. V was clipped by 8 bases and J by 4 bases; unmatched bases: 5. Germline CDR1 and CDR2: MNHEY and SMNVEV (reference sequence). The CDR3 region is CASSRTGGSDTQYF. CDR3 in DNA: TGTGCCAGCTCGAGGACAGGGGGCTCAGATACGCAGTATTTT.

The J gene is TRBJ2-3, the V gene TRBV19, with TRBD1 as a possible D gene (5 bases). This CDR3 spans 14 amino acids. Trimming removed 6 bases from V and 4 bases from J, with 14 bases in between. Germline V gene data show CDR1 as LNHDA and CDR2 as SQIVND (reference sequence). The CDR3 DNA follows: TGTGCCAGTAGAGTGACAGTGTGGGCAGATACGCAGTATTTT. This sequence encodes CASRVTVWADTQYF. Looking up the rest from reference TRBV19 and TRBJ2-3 gives the full variable domain: DGGITQSPKYLFRKEGQNVTLSCEQNLNHDAMYWYRQDPGQGLRLIYYSQIVNDFQKGDIAEGYSVSREKKESFPLTVTSAQKNPTAFYLCASRVTVWADTQYFGPGTRLTVL.

This clone was recorded a few times. This sequence joins TRBV3-1 (or the pseudogene TRBV3-2) and TRBJ2-2; 8 nucleotides line up with TRBD1. The junction had 4 bases not matched to a gene; V was cut back by 1 base and J by 0 bases. Looked up from germline, CDR1 is LGHDT and CDR2 is YNNKEL (reference sequence). This CDR3 has 17 amino acids. Here the CDR3 reads CASSQGWDRPNTGELFF. The CDR3 DNA reads as TGTGCCAGCAGCCAAGGATGGGACAGGCCGAACACCGGGGAGCTGTTTTTT.

J is TRBJ2-3 and V is TRBV4-1, with 9 positions matching TRBD2. The CDR3 is made up of 17 amino acids. V lost 3 bases to trimming and J lost 2 bases; unmatched junction nucleotides: 9. Germline-derived CDR1 and CDR2 are MGHRA and YSYEKL. CDR3 nucleotides: TGCGCCAGCAGCCAGGGACTAGCCCGAAGCTCCACAGATACGCAGTATTTT. Translating it yields CASSQGLARSSTDTQYF.

The V call is TRBV19, the J call TRBJ2-7; 8 bases match TRBD2. This CDR3 comprises 15 residues. Trimming took 3 bases from V and 2 from J; bases not matched to a gene: 6. Germline values: CDR1 LNHDA, CDR2 SQIVND (reference sequence). The chain's CDR3 is CASSMGLGEAYEQYF. CDR3 sequence (DNA): TGTGCCAGTAGTATGGGACTAGGGGAGGCCTACGAGCAGTACTTC.

The chain is built from TRBV12-3 or TRBV12-4 and TRBJ1-6; a weak D match, TRBD1 (5 bases). This CDR3 is 12 amino acids long. V lost 6 bases to trimming and J lost 8 bases, with 8 bases between them. In DNA, the CDR3 is TGTGCCAGCAGAAGGGGTGATTCACCCCTCCACTTT. This gives the protein CASRRGDSPLHF.